These 24 T cell receptor beta chains originate from one sample sequenced in a study of Graves' ophthalmopathy and Graves' hyperthyroidism. Amplifying from RNA transcripts, the study obtained TCR beta CDR3 regions. Following a first-round RT-PCR that used HTBI primers, a second-round multiplex PCR was carried out. Each CDR3 protein gets one entry after TCRdb re-called the multiplex PCR reads with MiXCR. Among about 590,000 distinct CDR3 sequences listed, under 45% were seen once. The specimen was peripheral blood or thyroid tissue (not recorded which). These TCRs come from an adult man with Graves' hyperthyroidism.

Only a few counts were recorded for this clonotype. This may come from a read error, since a much larger clone is one base off. Here the CDR3 omits its conserved ending phenylalanine or tryptophan, so a read error is the likely source. The chain combines TRBV19 with TRBJ1-1, with TRBD1 matching over 7 bases. Germline CDR1 reads LNHDA; CDR2 reads SQIVND (reference sequence). The CDR3 is made up of 14 amino acids. V lost 4 bases and J lost 1; bases outside the gene matches: 3. CDR3 DNA sequence: TGTGCCAGTAGTAGGGGGACAGCGAACACTGAAGCTTTCCTT. This codes for CASSRGTANTEAFL.

This clonotype came up a few times. This chain links TRBV12-3 or TRBV12-4 with TRBJ2-7; 9 bases agree with TRBD2. The trim removed 2 bases at V and 6 bases at J, leaving 8 bases unmatched. The CDR3 contains 15 residues. CDR3 coding DNA: TGTGCCAGCAGTTTACCCTCAGGACTAGCGAGCGAGCAGTACTTC. It codes for CASSLPSGLASEQYF.

Many counts were recorded for this clonotype. The V call is TRBV3-1, the J call TRBJ1-5; D is unresolved. The CDR3 contains 13 residues. The V gene lost 0 bases and the J gene lost 1 base, with 1 base spanning the gap. Germline V gene sequence: CDR1 LGHDT, CDR2 YNNKEL (reference sequence). The CDR3 nucleotides read TGTGCCAGCAGCCAAGAGAGCAATCAGCCCCAGCATTTT. The encoded protein is CASSQESNQPQHF.

This clonotype was detected ten times or more. This chain connects TRBV12-3 or TRBV12-4 to TRBJ1-4; TRBD1 matches at 9 bases. V was clipped by 6 bases and J by 5 bases; unmatched bases: 1. The CDR3 totals 13 residues. The CDR3 protein is CASSGQGNEKLFF. CDR3 DNA: TGTGCCAGCAGCGGACAGGGGAATGAAAAACTGTTTTTT.

J is TRBJ2-7 and V is TRBV28; TRBD1 matches at 7 bases. V lost 8 bases to trimming and J lost 3 bases; unmatched junction nucleotides: 10. The CDR3 sequence is 14 residues long. The germline V gene encodes CDR1 MDHEN and CDR2 SYDVKM. DNA of the CDR3: TGTGCCAGCGGGCTGAGGGGGCAGGTCTACGAGCAGTACTTC. It encodes CASGLRGQVYEQYF.

The chain recombines TRBV5-1 with TRBJ2-5; D uncertain. CDR1 is SGHRS, CDR2 YFSETQ, per germline. The CDR3 spans 14 residues. V was clipped by 1 base and J by 0 bases, with 7 bases between them. CDR3 nucleotide sequence: TGCGCCAGCAGCTTGAAAGGAGACCAAGAGACCCAGTACTTC. It translates to CASSLKGDQETQYF. Filled out from reference TRBV5-1 and TRBJ2-5, the complete variable domain reads KAGVTQTPRYLIKTRGQQVTLSCSPISGHRSVSWYQQTPGQGLQFLFEYFSETQRNKGNFPGRFSGRQFSNSRSEMNVSTLELGDSALYLCASSLKGDQETQYFGPGTRLLVL.

A few counts support this clonotype. The chain is built from TRBV30 and TRBJ2-5, with D unclear. Trimming took off 3 bases at V and 5 bases at J, with 13 bases between the two ends. From germline, CDR1 is GTSNPN and CDR2 SVGIG (reference sequence). The CDR3 spans 13 residues. DNA of the CDR3: TGTGCCTGGAGCCCCGGTGTGTTGGAGACCCAGTACTTC. As protein: CAWSPGVLETQYF.

In its sample, this clonotype was seen many times. The genes are TRBV5-1 and TRBJ1-6, with TRBD1 as a possible D gene (5 bases). V shed 4 bases and J shed 9 bases, with 14 bases lying between them. CDR1 and CDR2 from the germline V gene are SGHRS and YFSETQ. The CDR3 covers 14 residues. CDR3 coding DNA: TGCGCCAGCAGCCCCCTCGGGGCTACTTCACCCCTCCACTTT. It encodes CASSPLGATSPLHF.

The V call is TRBV7-9, the J call TRBJ1-3, with a tentative D call TRBD1 (6 bases). In germline, CDR1 is SEHNR, CDR2 FQNEAQ (reference sequence). This CDR3 has 17 amino acids. Trimming removed 6 bases from V and 8 bases from J, with 26 bases in between. The CDR3 loop is CASSYTRQANYGYTIYF. CDR3 coding DNA: TGTGCCAGCAGTTACACTAGACAGGCTAACTATGGCTACACCATATATTTT.

Worth noting for this clonotype: A much larger clone sits a single nucleotide away, making a read error possible. The conserved phenylalanine or tryptophan normally closing the CDR3 is absent here, so this likely arose from a read error. The V gene is TRBV7-3, the J gene TRBJ2-2; TRBD2 aligns across 11 bases. This CDR3 has 17 amino acids. Trimming at V came to 2 bases and at J to 0 bases, leaving 2 bases not matched to a gene. From germline, CDR1 is SGHTA and CDR2 FQGTGA. The CDR3 loop reads CASSLSSGGTNTGELFS. CDR3 bases: TGTGCCAGCAGCTTATCTAGCGGGGGGACGAACACCGGGGAGCTGTTTTCT.

The chain recombines TRBV12-3 or TRBV12-4 with TRBJ2-7; 9 nucleotides line up with TRBD2. CDR3 size: 13 residues. Trimming removed 10 bases from V and 2 bases from J; junction bases left unmatched: 6. CDR3 residues: CATRVAGAYEQYF. CDR3 bases: TGTGCCACCCGGGTAGCGGGAGCCTACGAGCAGTACTTC.

CDR3 region: CSVGGTSRGETQYF. CDR3 DNA: TGCAGCGTCGGGGGGACTAGCCGAGGGGAGACCCAGTACTTC. The J gene is TRBJ2-5, the V gene TRBV29-1; the match to TRBD2 covers 9 bases. The CDR3 covers 14 residues. The germline CDR1 and CDR2 sequences are SQVTM and ANQGSEA. Losses at the gene ends were 6 bases for V and 5 bases for J; bases not matched to a gene: 10.

The CDR3 protein is CASSQFRQEQGEKLFF. Here the CDR3 DNA reads TGTGCCAGCAGCCAATTCCGACAGGAACAGGGTGAAAAACTGTTTTTT. V usage is TRBV28 and J usage is TRBJ1-4, with D possibly being TRBD1 (6 bases). Trimming removed 6 bases at V and 7 bases at J, with 21 bases between. CDR3 length equals 16 residues. Germline V gene sequence: CDR1 MDHEN, CDR2 SYDVKM.

The chain recombines TRBV10-3 with TRBJ1-1; TRBD1 matches at 7 bases. Germline values: CDR1 ENHRY, CDR2 SYGVKD. Germline trimming cut 5 bases from V and 1 base from J; bases unmatched to any gene: 7. CDR3 size: 15 residues. CDR3 nucleotides: TGTGCCATCAGTTACAGTGAGGGGGCGAACACTGAAGCTTTCTTT. It yields the protein CAISYSEGANTEAFF.

The chain recombines TRBV10-2 with TRBJ1-1, with D possibly TRBD1 on 6 matching bases. The V end was cut by 6 bases, the J end by 0 bases, with 14 bases between. Germline CDR1 and CDR2: WSHSY and SAAADI. This CDR3 has 15 amino acids. CDR3 residues: CASRQGPPMNTEAFF. The CDR3 DNA sequence: TGCGCCAGCAGGCAGGGGCCGCCTATGAACACTGAAGCTTTCTTT.

The sample holds many counts of this clonotype. The chain employs TRBV12-3 or TRBV12-4 and TRBJ2-2; TRBD2 is a possible D gene (5 bases). Trimming pared 3 bases from V and 6 bases from J, leaving 17 bases between. This CDR3 comprises 16 residues. The CDR3 here is CASSFSTPRLSGELFF. CDR3 nucleotide sequence: TGTGCCAGCAGTTTCTCTACACCGAGACTATCCGGGGAGCTGTTTTTT.

The table lists this clonotype with many counts. The chain links TRBV9 to TRBJ1-6; D is possibly TRBD1 (5 bases). Germline loops: CDR1 SGDLS, CDR2 YYNGEE. The CDR3 contains 13 residues. The ends were cut back, 3 bases at V and 17 bases at J, with 18 bases in the middle. The CDR3, as DNA: TGTGCCAGCAGCGCAGTCCTCTGGGGACCGGTCCACTTT. Translated, it gives CASSAVLWGPVHF.

The chain uses TRBV25-1 and TRBJ1-6, with 11 bases that match TRBD1. The V and J ends lost 6 bases and 8 bases, in that order; junction bases with no gene match: 3. The CDR3 has 14 amino acids. Per the germline V gene, CDR1 is MGHDK and CDR2 is SYGVNS. This CDR3 is CASRGQGEDSPLHF. The CDR3 DNA sequence: TGTGCCAGCAGGGGACAGGGGGAAGATTCACCCCTCCACTTT.

As to this clonotype: One base away lies a much larger clone, so this may be a sequencing read error. This chain joins TRBV7-2 and TRBJ2-3; TRBD1 agrees at 10 bases. The CDR3 runs 13 residues. Germline CDR1 is SGHTA and CDR2 is FQGNSA. The CDR3 DNA follows: TGTGCCCTAGCTCGGGACAGGGGCGATACGCGGTATTTT. It yields the protein CALARDRGDTRYF.

This clonotype was counted at least ten times. The rearrangement joins TRBV10-3 to TRBJ2-6, with D maybe TRBD2 (6 bases). CDR3 length: 19 residues. Germline CDR1 ENHRY, CDR2 SYGVKD. Trimming removed 0 bases at V and 0 bases at J, with 15 bases between. The CDR3 nucleotides are TGTGCCATCAGTGAGTCAGGTCGGCGGGAAAGCTCTGGGGCCAACGTCCTGACTTTC. Its protein product is CAISESGRRESSGANVLTF.

Only a few counts were recorded for this clonotype. V is TRBV6-6 and J is TRBJ1-2; TRBD1 aligns across 7 bases. In germline, CDR1 is MNHNY, CDR2 SVGAGI (reference sequence). CDR3 length equals 16 residues. The junction had 12 bases not matched to a gene; V was cut back by 5 bases and J by 3 bases. CDR3 in DNA: TGTGCCAGCAGTGAGGGGGCCCGGGGGTATTACTATGGCTACACCTTC. Protein sequence: CASSEGARGYYYGYTF.

Ten or more counts support this clonotype. The chain couples TRBV12-3 or TRBV12-4 to TRBJ2-2; D gene uncertain. The V and J ends lost 5 bases and 3 bases respectively, with 4 bases between them. There are 12 residues in the CDR3. CDR3 region: CASSIYTGELFF. The CDR3 region has the DNA TGTGCCAGCAGTATTTACACCGGGGAGCTGTTTTTT.

This sequence joins TRBV19 and TRBJ1-1; D uncertain. With 1 base removed from V and 8 bases from J, the gap between germline ends came to 17 bases. This CDR3 contains 15 residues. Germline loops: CDR1 LNHDA, CDR2 SQIVND (reference sequence). In DNA form, the CDR3 reads TGTGCCAGTAGTATAGGGAACGGTCCCTTCTCGGAAGCTTTCTTT. This codes for CASSIGNGPFSEAFF.

This clonotype was observed many times. V gene TRBV5-4 combines with J gene TRBJ2-5, with 7 bases fitting TRBD2. V was clipped by 1 base and J by 4 bases; unmatched bases: 7. The CDR3 is 15 residues long. The germline CDR1 and CDR2 sequences are SGHNT and YYREEE (reference sequence). The CDR3 DNA sequence: TGTGCCAGCAGCTTGTCGGCGGGGGTGGTAGAGACCCAGTACTTC. Protein sequence: CASSLSAGVVETQYF.